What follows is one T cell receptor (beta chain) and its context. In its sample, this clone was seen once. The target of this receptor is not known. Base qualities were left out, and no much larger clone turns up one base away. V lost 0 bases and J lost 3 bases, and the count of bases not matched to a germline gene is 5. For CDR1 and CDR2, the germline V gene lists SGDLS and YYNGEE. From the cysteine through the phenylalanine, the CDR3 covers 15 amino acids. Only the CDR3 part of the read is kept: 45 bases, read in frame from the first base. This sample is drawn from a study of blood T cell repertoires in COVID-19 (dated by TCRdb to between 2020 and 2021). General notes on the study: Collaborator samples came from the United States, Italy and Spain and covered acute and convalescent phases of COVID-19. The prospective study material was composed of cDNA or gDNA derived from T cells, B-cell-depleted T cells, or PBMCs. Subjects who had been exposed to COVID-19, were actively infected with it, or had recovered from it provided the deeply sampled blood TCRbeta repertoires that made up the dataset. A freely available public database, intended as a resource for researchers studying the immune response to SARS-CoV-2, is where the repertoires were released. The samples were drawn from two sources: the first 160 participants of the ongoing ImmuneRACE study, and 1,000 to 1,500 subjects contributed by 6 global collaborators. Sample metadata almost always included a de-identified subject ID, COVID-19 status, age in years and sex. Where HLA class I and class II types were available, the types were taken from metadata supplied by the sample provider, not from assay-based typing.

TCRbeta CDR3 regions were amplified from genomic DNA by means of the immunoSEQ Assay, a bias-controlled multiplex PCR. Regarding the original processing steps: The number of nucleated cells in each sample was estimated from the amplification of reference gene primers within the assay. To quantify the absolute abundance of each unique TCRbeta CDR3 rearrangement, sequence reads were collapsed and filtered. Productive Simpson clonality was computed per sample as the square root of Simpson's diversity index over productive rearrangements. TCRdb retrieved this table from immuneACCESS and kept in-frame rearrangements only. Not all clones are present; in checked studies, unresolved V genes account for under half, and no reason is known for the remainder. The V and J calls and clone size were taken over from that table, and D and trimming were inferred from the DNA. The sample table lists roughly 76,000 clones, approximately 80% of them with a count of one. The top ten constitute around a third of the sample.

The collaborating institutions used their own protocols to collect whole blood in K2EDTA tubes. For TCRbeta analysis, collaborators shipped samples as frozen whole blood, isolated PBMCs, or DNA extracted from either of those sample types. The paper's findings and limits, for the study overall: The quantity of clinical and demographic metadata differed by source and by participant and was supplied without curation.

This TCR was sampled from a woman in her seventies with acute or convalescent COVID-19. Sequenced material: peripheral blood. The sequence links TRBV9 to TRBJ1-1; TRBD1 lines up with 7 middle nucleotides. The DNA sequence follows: TGTGCCAGCAGCGTAGGAGGGGGCTCGGACACTGAAGCTTTCTTT. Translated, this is CASSVGGGSDTEAFF.